The present T cell receptor (beta chain) was sequenced within a study of blood T cell repertoires in COVID-19. The overall study: The samples span acute and convalescent COVID-19 from the United States, Italy and Spain. The analysed material was cDNA or gDNA that came from T cells, B-cell-depleted T cells, or PBMCs.

Deletions cut 4 bases from V and 8 bases from J, with 14 bases between. The CDR3 is 13 amino acids. CDR1 and CDR2 from the germline V gene are MNHNY and SVGAGI (reference sequence). The table lists this clone with a few counts. Methods used by the authors: Reference gene primer amplification gave nucleated cell count estimates. Only in-frame clones appear in the TCRdb table, and some are missing; sequencing was by immunoSEQ multiplex PCR. The V and J calls and clone size were taken over from that table, and D and trimming were inferred from the DNA. The sample yields more than 85,000 clones, 85% seen once.

J is TRBJ1-2 and V is TRBV6-6; the D gene is possibly TRBD1 (5 bases). Sequenced input: peripheral blood. The clonotype comes from an older man with acute or convalescent COVID-19. The CDR3 DNA reads as TGTGCCAGCAGTTCGGCAGTCACAGGAGGCTACACCTTC. Translation: CASSSAVTGGYTF.